This entry is about one TCR beta chain. Its antigen is unidentified. This sample stems from a study of shared clonotypes between healthy human individuals. Assay runs were performed at deep level. Template for every sorted-subset replicate PCR totaled about 200 ng DNA, roughly 30,000 T cell genomes. TCRdb's copy holds only in-frame clones and misses some; the assay was immunoSEQ multiplex PCR. The table shows over a million clones, with about 75% occurring only once. Germline V gene data show CDR1 as MNHEY and CDR2 as SMNVEV (reference sequence). The CDR3 is made up of 16 amino acids. The ends lost 2 bases at V and 6 bases at J; junction bases unmatched: 7. The study's findings and limits: When compared with the clonotypes that were shared by all four sorted-subset donors, the non-shared clonotypes turned out to have lower generation probabilities.

Material for sequencing was memory CD4+ T cells sorted from blood. Indicated subset: CD45RA-negative fraction. The chain employs TRBV27 and TRBJ1-2; TRBD1 matches at 12 bases. This clonotype was sampled from a man younger than 30 in good health. The CDR3 loop is CASSLLGTGGAHGYTF. The CDR3, as DNA: TGTGCCAGCAGTTTACTTGGGACAGGGGGCGCCCATGGCTACACCTTC.